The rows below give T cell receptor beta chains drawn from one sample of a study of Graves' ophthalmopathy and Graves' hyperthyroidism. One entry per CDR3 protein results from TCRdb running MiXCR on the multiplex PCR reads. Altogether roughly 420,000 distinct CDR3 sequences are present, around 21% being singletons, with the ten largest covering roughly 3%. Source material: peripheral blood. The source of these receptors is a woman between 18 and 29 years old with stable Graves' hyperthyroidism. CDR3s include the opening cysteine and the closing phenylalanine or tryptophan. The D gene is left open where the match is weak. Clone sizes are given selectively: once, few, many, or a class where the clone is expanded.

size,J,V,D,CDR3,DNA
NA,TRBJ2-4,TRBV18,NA,CASSPTDRVIAKNIQYF,TGTGCCAGCTCACCTACGGACAGAGTTATAGCCAAAAACATTCAGTACTTC
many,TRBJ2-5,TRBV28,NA,CASSPQEPEETQYF,TGTGCCAGCAGTCCCCAAGAGCCCGAAGAGACCCAGTACTTC
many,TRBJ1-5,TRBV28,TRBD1,CASSLWRQGVQPQHF,TGTGCCAGCAGTTTATGGCGACAGGGTGTTCAGCCCCAGCATTTT
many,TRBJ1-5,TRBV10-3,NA,CAINRDVNQPQHF,TGTGCCATCAATAGGGATGTCAATCAGCCCCAGCATTTT
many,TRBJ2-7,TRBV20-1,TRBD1,CSAGWAETGRDEQYF,TGCAGTGCTGGATGGGCTGAGACAGGGCGCGACGAGCAGTACTTC
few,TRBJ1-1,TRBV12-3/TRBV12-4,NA,CASSPGGIRTEAFF,TGTGCCAGCAGTCCTGGGGGTATTAGGACTGAAGCTTTCTTT
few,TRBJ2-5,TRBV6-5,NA,CASRGGPETQYF,TGTGCCAGCAGGGGGGGGCCGGAGACCCAGTACTTC
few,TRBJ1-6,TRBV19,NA,CASSIDRGGNSPLHF,TGTGCCAGTAGTATAGATCGGGGTGGGAATTCACCCCTCCACTTT
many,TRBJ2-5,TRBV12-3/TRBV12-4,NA,CASSLTSEGETQYF,TGTGCCAGCAGCCTAACTAGTGAGGGAGAGACCCAGTACTTC
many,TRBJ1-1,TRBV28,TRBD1,CASSEQGADTEAFF,TGTGCCAGCAGTGAACAGGGGGCGGACACTGAAGCTTTCTTT
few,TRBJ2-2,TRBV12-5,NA,CASRMGENTGELFF,TGTGCTAGTCGGATGGGGGAGAACACCGGGGAGCTGTTTTTT
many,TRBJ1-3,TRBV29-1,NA,CSAGNSGNTIYF,TGCAGCGCCGGAAACTCTGGAAACACCATATATTTT
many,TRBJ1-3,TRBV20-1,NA,CSARVPHSGNTIYF,TGCAGTGCTAGAGTCCCACACTCTGGAAACACCATATATTTT
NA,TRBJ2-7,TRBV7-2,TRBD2,CASSTTSGSGHEQYF,TGTGCCAGCAGCACAACTAGCGGGTCTGGACACGAGCAGTACTTC
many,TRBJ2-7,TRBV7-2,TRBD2,CASSLRASGSGEQYF,TGTGCCAGCAGCTTAAGGGCTAGCGGGAGTGGTGAGCAGTACTTC
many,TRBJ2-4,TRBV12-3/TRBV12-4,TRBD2,CASKIAGAQDIKYF,TGTGCCAGCAAAATAGCGGGAGCCCAGGACATTAAGTACTTC
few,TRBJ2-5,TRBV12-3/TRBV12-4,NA,CASSWEFPRGQETQYF,TGTGCCAGCAGTTGGGAGTTCCCAAGGGGCCAAGAGACCCAGTACTTC
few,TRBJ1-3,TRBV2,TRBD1,CASSIRDSSGNTIYF,TGTGCCAGCAGTATCCGGGACAGCTCTGGAAACACCATATATTTT
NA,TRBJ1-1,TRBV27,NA,CASSTRVFFRNTEAFF,TGTGCCAGCAGTACCAGGGTCTTTTTCAGGAACACTGAAGCTTTCTTT
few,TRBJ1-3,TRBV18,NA,CASSPSGTGNTIYF,TGTGCCAGCTCACCATCCGGGACTGGAAACACCATATATTTT
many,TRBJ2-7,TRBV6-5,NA,CASSYSSRAGGYEQYF,TGTGCCAGCAGTTACTCTTCTAGGGCCGGAGGCTACGAGCAGTACTTC
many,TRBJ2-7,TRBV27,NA,CASSPLIVSYEQYF,TGTGCCAGCAGTCCCCTTATTGTCTCCTACGAGCAGTACTTC
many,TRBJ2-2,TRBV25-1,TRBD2,CASRGLAGGGTGELFF,TGTGCCAGCAGGGGACTAGCGGGAGGTGGGACCGGGGAGCTGTTTTTT
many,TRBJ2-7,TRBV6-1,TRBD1,CASSGSGTGGDEQYF,TGTGCCAGCAGTGGTTCCGGGACAGGAGGGGACGAGCAGTACTTC
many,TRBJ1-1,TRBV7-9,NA,CASSSPRGGTDVEAFF,TGTGCCAGCAGCTCACCCCGAGGGGGTACCGATGTTGAAGCTTTCTTT
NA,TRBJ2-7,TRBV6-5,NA,CASSSFDEQYF,TGTGCCAGCAGTTCCTTTGACGAGCAGTACTTC
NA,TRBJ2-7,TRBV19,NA,CASSIDGHATYEQYF,TGTGCCAGTAGTATAGACGGGCATGCCACCTACGAGCAGTACTTC
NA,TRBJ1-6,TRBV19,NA,CASRFGGDSPLHF,TGTGCCAGCCGTTTCGGGGGTGATTCACCCCTCCACTTT
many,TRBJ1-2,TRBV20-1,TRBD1,CSARQGQVPLGYTF,TGCAGTGCTAGACAGGGACAGGTACCTCTTGGCTACACCTTC
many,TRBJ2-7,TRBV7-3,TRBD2,CASSLTGTSYEQYF,TGTGCCAGCAGCTTAACCGGGACTAGCTACGAGCAGTACTTC
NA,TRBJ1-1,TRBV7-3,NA,CASRIGLGTEAFF,TGTGCCAGCAGAATAGGGTTGGGGACTGAAGCTTTCTTT
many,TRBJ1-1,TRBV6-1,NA,CASSEMGQGMNTEAFF,TGTGCCAGCAGTGAAATGGGGCAGGGGATGAACACTGAAGCTTTCTTT
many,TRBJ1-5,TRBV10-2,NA,CASKQGPYFNQPQHF,TGCGCCAGTAAACAGGGACCCTATTTCAATCAGCCCCAGCATTTT
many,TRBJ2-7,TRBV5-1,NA,CASSFEGRRDEQYF,TGCGCCAGCAGCTTTGAAGGGCGGAGGGACGAGCAGTACTTC
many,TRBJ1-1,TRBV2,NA,CASSNWGGTEAFF,TGTGCCAGCAGCAACTGGGGGGGGACTGAAGCTTTCTTT
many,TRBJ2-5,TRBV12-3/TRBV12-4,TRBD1,CASSSAGQEETQYF,TGTGCCAGCTCCTCCGCGGGACAGGAAGAGACCCAGTACTTC
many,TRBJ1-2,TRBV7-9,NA,CASSLQDYGYTF,TGTGCCAGCAGCTTGCAGGACTATGGCTACACCTTC
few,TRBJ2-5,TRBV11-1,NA,CASSLRLRRGATLQETQYF,TGTGCCAGCAGCTTACGGTTAAGACGCGGGGCAACCCTCCAAGAGACCCAGTACTTC
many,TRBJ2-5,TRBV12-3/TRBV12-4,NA,CASSLGLGRGAETQYF,TGTGCCAGCAGTCTCGGGCTTGGCAGAGGTGCAGAGACCCAGTACTTC
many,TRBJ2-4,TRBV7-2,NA,CASSTRGGLAKNIQYF,TGTGCCAGCAGTACCCGAGGAGGGCTAGCCAAAAACATTCAGTACTTC
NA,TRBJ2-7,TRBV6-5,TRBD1,CASSYDLGQGNSVRYF,TGTGCCAGCAGTTACGATCTCGGACAGGGAAATTCGGTACGGTACTTC
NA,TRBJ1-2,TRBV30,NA,CAWSGDYRYGYTF,TGTGCCTGGAGCGGGGACTATCGCTATGGCTACACCTTC
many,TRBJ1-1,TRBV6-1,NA,CASSRTYEAFF,TGTGCCAGCAGCCGGACCTATGAAGCTTTCTTT
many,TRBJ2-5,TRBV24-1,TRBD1,CATSEGTGGFETQYF,TGTGCCACCAGTGAAGGGACAGGGGGCTTTGAGACCCAGTACTTC
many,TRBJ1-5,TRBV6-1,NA,CASSERAFFSNQPQHF,TGTGCCAGCAGTGAAAGGGCATTTTTTAGCAATCAGCCCCAGCATTTT
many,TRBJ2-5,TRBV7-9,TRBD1,CASRRRDRRDGETQYF,TGTGCCAGCAGGCGCCGGGACAGGCGCGATGGAGAGACCCAGTACTTC
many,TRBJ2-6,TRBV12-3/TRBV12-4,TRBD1,CASSLAWDRGHPSGANVLTF,TGTGCCAGCAGTTTAGCCTGGGACAGGGGGCACCCCTCTGGGGCCAACGTCCTGACTTTC
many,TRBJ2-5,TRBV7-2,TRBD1,CASSPSAGTGRETQYF,TGTGCCAGCAGCCCCTCGGCCGGGACAGGGAGGGAGACCCAGTACTTC
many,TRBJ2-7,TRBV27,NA,CASSLASTGSRYF,TGTGCCAGCAGTTTAGCCTCGACAGGTTCGAGGTACTTC
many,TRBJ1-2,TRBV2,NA,CASRNRDYGYTF,TGTGCCAGCAGAAACAGGGACTATGGCTACACCTTC
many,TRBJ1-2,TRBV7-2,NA,CASSSPGRVDYGYTF,TGTGCCAGCAGCTCTCCGGGCAGGGTGGACTATGGCTACACCTTC
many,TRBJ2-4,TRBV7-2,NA,CASSFGGGTAKNIQYF,TGTGCCAGCAGCTTTGGTGGGGGCACCGCAAAAAACATTCAGTACTTC
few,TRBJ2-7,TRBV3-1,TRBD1,CASSQDSGTGDSYEQYF,TGTGCCAGCAGCCAAGATTCGGGGACAGGGGACTCCTACGAGCAGTACTTC
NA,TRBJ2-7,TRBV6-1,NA,CASSDWGLTYEQYF,TGTGCCAGCAGTGACTGGGGACTCACATACGAGCAGTACTTC
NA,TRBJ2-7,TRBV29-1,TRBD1,CSVAGTGGAYEQYF,TGCAGCGTCGCCGGGACAGGGGGCGCCTACGAGCAGTACTTC
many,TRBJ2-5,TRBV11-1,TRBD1,CASSMGQVVETQYF,TGTGCCAGCAGCATGGGACAGGTGGTGGAGACCCAGTACTTC
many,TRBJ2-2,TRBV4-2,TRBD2,CASSQDFGGRAGTGELFF,TGTGCCAGCAGCCAAGATTTTGGGGGGAGGGCCGGTACCGGGGAGCTGTTTTTT